This T cell receptor (beta chain) is drawn from a study of long-term antiretroviral therapy in people with HIV. Overall study context: Sampling started about a decade before the 2015 immediate-ART recommendation.

Per donor, at least one pre-ART and at least two post-ART PBMC samples were obtained. This was the immunoSEQ v3.0 assay at survey level. Assay: immunoSEQ multiplex PCR; the TCRdb copy retains only in-frame clones and omits some. The sample carries about 13,000 clones, 77% recorded once. Findings and limits, study-wide: Whereas controls had wider CDR3 length ranges, HIV repertoires had narrower ones. Clones that had undergone expansion before ART dominated the repertoire at all time points.

Concerning this clone: Its antigen remains unknown.

Trimming shortened V by 2 bases and J by 6 bases, and 13 bases separated the two germline ends. The V gene's germline CDR1 is MNHEY and CDR2 SMNVEV (reference sequence). The CDR3 spans 14 residues. This sequence originates from a man aged 35 to 55 with HIV. Sequencing was performed on unsorted PBMCs, taken 1.3 years before starting antiretroviral therapy. V gene TRBV27 combines with J gene TRBJ1-2; D call uncertain. The CDR3 loop is CASSLTGGHDGYTF. The CDR3 coding sequence is TGTGCCAGCAGTTTAACGGGAGGCCACGATGGCTACACCTTC.